This TCR beta chain was obtained from a study of T cell responses to AZD1222 COVID-19 vaccine. Overall study results and limits: Of spike-specific TCRs, nearly half reportedly target regions left unmutated in variants. Donors, mostly white British, included more females; clonal diversity was possibly underestimated.

Sequencing used immunoSEQ multiplex PCR; TCRdb keeps in-frame clones, though not all of them. The table has around 110,000 clones, 70% to 90% seen once. A word on this clone: Its antigen is unidentified.

The germline V gene has CDR1 MNHEY and CDR2 SVGEGT. The CDR3 sequence is 16 residues long. V lost 3 bases and J lost 0, with 14 bases in between. The sample consisted of peripheral blood, taken on day 0 of MenACWY control vaccination. J is TRBJ1-1 and V is TRBV6-2 or TRBV6-3; no firm D call. The receptor was derived from an adult in good health. In DNA form, the CDR3 reads TGTGCCAGCAGTTATGCGGGAAGGAGGATGAACACTGAAGCTTTCTTT. Its translation is CASSYAGRRMNTEAFF.